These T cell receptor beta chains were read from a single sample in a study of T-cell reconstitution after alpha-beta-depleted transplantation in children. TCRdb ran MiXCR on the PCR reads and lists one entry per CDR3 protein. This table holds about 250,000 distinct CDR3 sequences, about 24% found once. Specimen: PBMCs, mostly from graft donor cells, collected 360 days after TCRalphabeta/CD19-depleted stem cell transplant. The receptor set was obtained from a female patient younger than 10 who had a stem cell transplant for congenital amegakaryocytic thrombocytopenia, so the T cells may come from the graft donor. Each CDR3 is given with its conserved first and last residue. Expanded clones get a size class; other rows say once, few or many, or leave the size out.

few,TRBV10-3,CAIRKGQGTVVNEQFF
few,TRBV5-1,CASSEEGWTEAFF
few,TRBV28,CASSSVDREIGYGYTF
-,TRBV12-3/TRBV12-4,CASSMTKGGETQYF
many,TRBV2,CASREPGTGGLGYTF
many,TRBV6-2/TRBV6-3,CASSPPSSYNEQFF
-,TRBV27,CASSFSREGTGELFF
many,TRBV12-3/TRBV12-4,CASRSHSGGIYNEQFF
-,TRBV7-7,CASSLTYPTRPRTQETQYF
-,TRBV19,CASSGFTSVPEAFF
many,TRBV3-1,CASSQEGQGVIYEQYF
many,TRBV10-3,CAISGTGVENIQYF
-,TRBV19,CASGRSEQETQYF
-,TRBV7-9,CAAFVGQGGTGELFF
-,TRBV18,CASSPPGAPTEAFF
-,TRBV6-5,CASSYQFYNEQFF
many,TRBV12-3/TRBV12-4,CASTAGGNEQFF
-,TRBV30,CAWSEGQWATGELFF
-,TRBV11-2,CASSLDRVGQPQHF
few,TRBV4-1,CASSQTIFNEQFF
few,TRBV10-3,CAISTGFLDRYGYTF
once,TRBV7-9,CASSRLEAQYF
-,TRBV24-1,CATSERNPRTGSYEQYF
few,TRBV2,CASRSAGGEQYF
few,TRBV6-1,CASSQDRDGTDTQYF
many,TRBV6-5,CASSRGPEAFF
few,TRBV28,CASSRLLGTRGEQFF
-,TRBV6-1,CASSKGSTPGSLQQPQHF
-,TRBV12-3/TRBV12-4,CASSAPYGDTEAFF
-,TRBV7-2,CASRVSSGNTIYF
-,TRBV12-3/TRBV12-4,CASSDRGGATNEKLFF
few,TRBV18,CASSPLTHLRANTGELFF
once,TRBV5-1,CASSSGQASNTEAFF
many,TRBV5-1,CASSSTGASGNTIYF
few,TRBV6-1,CASRAPTGMNTEAFF
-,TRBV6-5,CASSYSKVSSPGELFF
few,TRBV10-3,CAISESAGASGTDTQYF
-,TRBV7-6,CASSALAGLGTGELFF
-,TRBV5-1,CASSLGQGGTGELFF
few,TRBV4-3,CASSLTSMDMGNTIYF